This TCR beta chain was recorded in a study of Graves' ophthalmopathy and Graves' hyperthyroidism. Amplification of TCR beta CDR3 regions used RNA transcripts. HTBI-primed RT-PCR formed the first round, and a multiplex PCR formed the second. TCRdb itself ran the multiplex PCR reads through MiXCR, one entry per CDR3 protein. The sample carries around 590,000 distinct CDR3 sequences, 35% to 45% recorded once. Study-wide findings and caveats: Most expanded thyroid clonotypes above 0.001 frequency also appeared in blood.

A word on this clonotype: Its antigen is undetermined.

The CDR3 is made up of 14 amino acids. The trim removed 6 bases at V and 5 bases at J, leaving 6 bases unmatched. Germline lookup yields CDR1 SEHNR and CDR2 FQNEAQ (reference sequence). Material: peripheral blood or thyroid tissue (not recorded which). This clonotype was sampled from an adult man with Graves' hyperthyroidism. The J gene is TRBJ1-1, the V gene TRBV7-9; 10 nucleotides match TRBD1. CDR3 DNA sequence: TGTGCCAGCAGTGGGACAGGGGAAGGGACTGAAGCTTTCTTT. It is translated as CASSGTGEGTEAFF. The full variable domain, with the rest looked up from reference TRBV7-9 and TRBJ1-1, is DTGVSQNPRHKITKRGQNVTFRCDPISEHNRLYWYRQTLGQGPEFLTYFQNEAQLEKSRLLSDRFSAERPKGSFSTLEIQRTEQGDSAMYLCASSGTGEGTEAFFGQGTRLTVV.